Presented here are 7 T cell receptor beta chains from one specimen sequenced in a study of T cell repertoires in cytomegalovirus infection. These receptors have no identified antigens. TCRdb re-called the reads through MiXCR, storing one row per CDR3 protein. The sample lists a few hundred thousand distinct CDR3 sequences, roughly 42% occurring once. This material consisted of cultured PBMCs, taken from culture after CMV antigen stimulation. These receptors all stem from a human donor in good health (CMV status not recorded). Some clones in this sample may be carry-over from other donors' samples.

This clonotype was seen ten or more times. CDR3 amino acids: CASSPYNSPLHF. For the CDR3, the DNA is TGTGCCAGCAGCCCTTACAACTCACCCCTCCACTTT. This rearrangement joins TRBV7-2 to TRBJ1-6, with D unclear. V lost 5 bases to trimming and J lost 10 bases, with 9 bases between them. CDR3 length: 12 residues. Germline V gives CDR1 SGHTA, CDR2 FQGNSA.

In its sample, this clonotype was seen many times. The chain has TRBV7-6 and TRBJ2-1; TRBD2 agrees at 14 bases. The CDR3 runs 17 residues. Trimming at V came to 5 bases and at J to 9 bases, leaving 12 bases not matched to a gene. Germline lookup yields CDR1 SGHVS and CDR2 FNYEAQ. CDR3 nucleotides: TGTGCCAGCAGCGCTAGGGGGACTAGCGGGAGCGGCGGTGAGCAGTTCTTC. It translates to CASSARGTSGSGGEQFF.

The chain carries TRBV29-1 and TRBJ2-7; D possibly uses TRBD1 or TRBD2 (5 bases each). V lost 7 bases and J lost 2, with 15 bases in between. This CDR3 is built from 13 residues. In germline, CDR1 is SQVTM, CDR2 ANQGSEA. CDR3 sequence: CSASRGATYEQYF. Here the CDR3 DNA reads TGCAGCGCTTCGAGGGGAGCAACCTACGAGCAGTACTTC.

The genes are TRBV7-2 and TRBJ2-7; 9 bases map to TRBD1. The CDR3 has 15 residues. Trimming cost V 3 bases and J 6 bases; bases outside gene matches: 9. Germline V lookup: CDR1 SGHTA, CDR2 FQGNSA. The CDR3 sequence: CASSFLGQGTGEQYF. The DNA of the CDR3 is TGTGCCAGCAGCTTCCTGGGACAGGGTACGGGCGAGCAGTACTTC.

The chain combines TRBV6-6 with TRBJ1-3; D unclear. The germline gives CDR1 MNHNY, CDR2 SVGAGI (reference sequence). This CDR3 contains 18 residues. V gave up 2 bases and J gave up 2 bases, with 19 bases separating them. CDR3 DNA: TGTGCCAGCAGTTACGCATCTCTGGCGGAAGCCGCTGGAAACACCATATATTTT. The encoded protein is CASSYASLAEAAGNTIYF.

V gene TRBV6-6 combines with J gene TRBJ1-2, with 8 bases aligning to TRBD1. This CDR3 has 13 amino acids. The junction had 2 bases not matched to a gene; V was cut back by 0 bases and J by 8 bases. Germline values: CDR1 MNHNY, CDR2 SVGAGI (reference sequence). The CDR3 nucleotides read TGTGCCAGCAGTTACTCGGGGGACAGGGGCTACACCTTC. Its protein is CASSYSGDRGYTF.

This clonotype was found a few times. This chain links TRBV19 with TRBJ2-7, with D hard to call. V was trimmed by 6 bases and J by 0 bases, leaving 9 bases between them. This CDR3 comprises 13 residues. The germline V gene encodes CDR1 LNHDA and CDR2 SQIVND (reference sequence). The CDR3 DNA is TGTGCCAGTAGACAGAGCAGCTCCTACGAGCAGTACTTC. This sequence encodes CASRQSSSYEQYF.